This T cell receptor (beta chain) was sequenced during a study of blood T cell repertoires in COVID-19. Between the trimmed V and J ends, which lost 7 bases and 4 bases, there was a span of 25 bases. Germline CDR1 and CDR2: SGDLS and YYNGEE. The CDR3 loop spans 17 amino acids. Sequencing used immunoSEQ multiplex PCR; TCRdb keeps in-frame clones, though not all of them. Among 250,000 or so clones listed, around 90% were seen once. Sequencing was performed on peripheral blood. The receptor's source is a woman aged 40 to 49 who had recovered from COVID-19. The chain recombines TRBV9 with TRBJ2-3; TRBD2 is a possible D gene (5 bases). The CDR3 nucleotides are TGTGCCAGCTCGGGGTCTCTGGTTACCGGGCCCGCAGATACGCAGTATTTT. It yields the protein CASSGSLVTGPADTQYF.